Below, one T cell receptor beta chain is given with its context. The read terminates 3 residues before the CDR3 end, so the remaining end is supplied by the germline J gene. The data were obtained in a study of T cell clonality in common variable immunodeficiency. Clones were read by immunoSEQ multiplex PCR, and TCRdb kept only the in-frame ones, dropping some. This sample carries roughly 30,000 clones, none of them present only once. Germline V gene lookup returns CDR1 DFQATT and CDR2 SNEGSKA (reference sequence). The trim removed 5 bases at V and 4 bases at J, leaving 3 bases unmatched. CDR3 length equals 13 residues.

The material sequenced was peripheral blood mononuclear cells. This chain connects TRBV20-1 to TRBJ2-1; 9 nucleotides align to TRBD2. The TCR was taken from a person aged 18 to 70 in good health. CDR3: CSAVTSGYNEQFF. The CDR3 DNA, read in part, is TGCAGTGCTGTGACTAGCGGATACAATGAG.